These T cell receptor beta chains were read from a single sample in a study of blood T cell repertoires in COVID-19. Data came from immunoSEQ multiplex PCR; TCRdb stores just in-frame clones and leaves some out. The sample lists roughly 250,000 clones, around 82% occurring once. Sequenced material: peripheral blood. These receptors came from a woman of 80 years or more with active or convalescent COVID-19. Both conserved end residues are part of each CDR3. The order of the fields is D gene, J gene, clone size, V gene, CDR3 protein, CDR3 DNA. A D gene is named only where the DNA matches it firmly. The size field is filled for only some rows; it gives once, few, many or a size class.

>TRBD1|TRBJ2-6|.|TRBV14
CASSHTRQGIFPGANVLTF
TGTGCCAGCAGCCATACTCGACAGGGTATCTTCCCTGGGGCCAACGTCCTGACTTTC
>TRBD1|TRBJ1-1|.|TRBV28
CASSLPGQGADTEAFF
TGTGCCAGCAGTCTTCCGGGACAGGGGGCCGATACTGAAGCTTTCTTT
>.|TRBJ1-1|once|TRBV18
CASSSMDRNTEAFF
TGTGCCAGCTCAAGTATGGACAGAAACACTGAAGCTTTCTTT
>.|TRBJ2-3|.|TRBV2
CASSQDRGDDTQYF
TGTGCCAGCAGTCAGGACAGAGGCGACGATACGCAGTATTTT
>.|TRBJ2-7|.|TRBV28
CASSLLQGLNYEQYF
TGTGCCAGCAGTTTACTTCAGGGATTGAACTACGAGCAGTACTTC
>TRBD2|TRBJ2-7|once|TRBV19
CASSKAGTRSYEQYF
TGTGCCAGTAGTAAGGCCGGGACTAGGTCCTACGAGCAGTACTTC
>.|TRBJ2-3|.|TRBV10-3
CATNRDISTDTQYF
TGTGCCACCAACCGGGACATTAGCACAGATACGCAGTATTTT
>.|TRBJ2-7|once|TRBV6-5
CASSSRVPYEQYF
TGTGCCAGCAGTTCGAGGGTACCGTACGAGCAGTACTTC
>.|TRBJ1-3|.|TRBV2
CASGLGMSSGNTIYF
TGTGCCAGCGGACTGGGGATGAGCTCTGGAAACACCATATATTTT
>TRBD2|TRBJ2-5|.|TRBV6-2/TRBV6-3
CASSRTRRAETQYF
TGTGCCAGCAGCCGGACTAGACGTGCAGAGACCCAGTACTTC
>TRBD1|TRBJ1-5|few|TRBV2
CASSSDRGWNQPQHF
TGTGCCAGCAGCTCCGACAGGGGGTGGAATCAGCCCCAGCATTTT
>.|TRBJ1-6|.|TRBV7-8
CASSFQQGSNSPLHF
TGTGCCAGCAGCTTCCAACAGGGATCGAATTCACCCCTCCACTTT
>TRBD2|TRBJ2-7|.|TRBV27
CASSPRLAGVYEQYF
TGTGCCAGCAGTCCCCGACTAGCGGGAGTATACGAGCAGTACTTC
>TRBD1|TRBJ2-7|.|TRBV30
CACRLDRGAYEQYF
TGTGCCTGCAGACTCGACAGGGGGGCCTACGAGCAGTACTTC
>.|TRBJ1-2|.|TRBV27
CASSFAGRLEGGYTF
TGTGCCAGCAGTTTCGCAGGACGTCTGGAGGGAGGCTACACCTTC
>.|TRBJ1-4|.|TRBV19
CASSPPGGLARKLFF
TGTGCCAGTAGCCCCCCGGGAGGACTGGCGAGAAAACTGTTTTTT
>.|TRBJ2-7|.|TRBV6-5
CASSYSLTNNYEQYF
TGTGCCAGCAGTTACTCGTTAACCAACAACTACGAGCAGTACTTC
>TRBD1|TRBJ1-5|few|TRBV12-3/TRBV12-4
CASSTGGNQPQHF
TGTGCCAGCAGTACAGGGGGCAATCAGCCCCAGCATTTT
>.|TRBJ1-1|.|TRBV30
CAWSKTVNTEAFF
TGTGCCTGGAGTAAGACAGTGAACACTGAAGCTTTCTTT